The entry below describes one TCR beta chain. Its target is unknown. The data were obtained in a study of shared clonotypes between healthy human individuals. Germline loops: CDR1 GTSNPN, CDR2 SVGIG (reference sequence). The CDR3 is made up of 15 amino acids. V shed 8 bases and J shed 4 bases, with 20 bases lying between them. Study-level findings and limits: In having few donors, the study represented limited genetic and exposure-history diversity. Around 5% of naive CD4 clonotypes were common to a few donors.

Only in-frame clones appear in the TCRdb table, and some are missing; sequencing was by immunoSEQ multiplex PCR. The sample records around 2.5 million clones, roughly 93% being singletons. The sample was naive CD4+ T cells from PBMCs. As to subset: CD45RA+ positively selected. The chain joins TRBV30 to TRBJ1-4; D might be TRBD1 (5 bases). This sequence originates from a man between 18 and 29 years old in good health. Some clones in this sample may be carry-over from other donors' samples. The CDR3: CAAGPPGLSNEKLFF. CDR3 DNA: TGTGCCGCCGGACCCCCGGGACTAAGTAATGAAAAACTGTTTTTT. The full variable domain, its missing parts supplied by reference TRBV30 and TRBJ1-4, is SQTIHQWPATLVQPVGSPLSLECTVEGTSNPNLYWYRQAAGRGLQLLFYSVGIGQISSEVPQNLSASRPQDRQFILSSKKLLLSDSGFYLCAAGPPGLSNEKLFFGSGTQLSVL.